This is a list of T cell receptor beta chains from one sample in a study of cytotoxic CD8 clonotypes in ibrutinib-treated CLL. Sequencing was performed with immunoSEQ multiplex PCR; in TCRdb, only in-frame clones are kept and a portion is missing. The table includes 25,000 to 35,000 clones, 75% to 85% detected once. The sample was PBMCs, taken after 24 months of ibrutinib treatment. The receptors shown here come from a human donor with chronic lymphocytic leukemia. Each CDR3 is given with its conserved first and last residue. A D gene is named only where the DNA matches it firmly. Clone sizes are given selectively: once, few, many, or a class where the clone is expanded.

d_call j_call v_call clone_size cdr3_nt cdr3_aa
- TRBJ1-5 TRBV6-6 - TGTGCCAGCAGTCAGTTGGTTCAGCCCCAGCATTTT CASSQLVQPQHF
- TRBJ1-2 TRBV9 - TGTGCCAGCAGCGTATTCGACAGCATGAACTATGGCTACACCTTC CASSVFDSMNYGYTF
- TRBJ2-3 TRBV11-2 - TGTGCCAGCAGCGCAGGAACAGGTACAGATACGCAGTATTTT CASSAGTGTDTQYF
- TRBJ2-1 TRBV19 - TGTGCCACCGATCACCTAGGCGGCGGGCCTACCCCCAATGAGCAGTTCTTC CATDHLGGGPTPNEQFF
TRBD1 TRBJ1-5 TRBV7-8 once TGTGCCAGCAGCGGGCGAACAGGGGGCGCCGGACAGCCCCAGCATTTT CASSGRTGGAGQPQHF
- TRBJ2-3 TRBV5-4 once TGTGCCAGCAGCCCAAGACTTCTTAGTACGCAGTATTTT CASSPRLLSTQYF
- TRBJ1-1 TRBV19 - TGTGCCAGTAGTATAGGGCAGGTTGCAAGAAACACTGAAGCTTTCTTT CASSIGQVARNTEAFF
TRBD1 TRBJ1-1 TRBV19 - TGTGCCAGTAGTATCGGCGGTGGTGAGGACAGGCTGGCTTTCTTT CASSIGGGEDRLAFF
- TRBJ2-7 TRBV7-3 - TGTGCCAGCAGCTTAGCTAACTACTACGAGCAGTACTTC CASSLANYYEQYF
- TRBJ1-6 TRBV6-5 - TGTGCCAGCAGTTACGCAGGGAATAATTCACCCCTCCACTTT CASSYAGNNSPLHF
- TRBJ1-5 TRBV19 - TGTGCCAGTAGTACCCAGGATGGGGGCAATCAGCCCCAGCATTTT CASSTQDGGNQPQHF
- TRBJ2-1 TRBV18 - TGTGCCAGCTCAGGGGAGTGGGGGGGCCGCTCCTACAATGAGCAGTTCTTC CASSGEWGGRSYNEQFF
- TRBJ1-2 TRBV28 - TGTGCCAGCAGTTTTCCCGGGATATCGAGGGGCTACACCTTC CASSFPGISRGYTF
- TRBJ2-3 TRBV6-4 - TGTGCCAGCAGTGACTCCCCGGACTTTTTAGATACGCAGTATTTT CASSDSPDFLDTQYF
- TRBJ2-7 TRBV13 - TGTGCCAGCAGCCCTCCGGGGGCCTTCGAGTACGAGCAGTACTTC CASSPPGAFEYEQYF
TRBD2 TRBJ2-5 TRBV6-1 - TGTGCCAGCAGTGAACTTACGGGGGGGCAAGAGATCCAGTACTTC CASSELTGGQEIQYF
- TRBJ2-1 TRBV7-9 - TGTGCCAGCAGCTTAGGGGAGACAGTCCTGAATGAGCAGTTCTTC CASSLGETVLNEQFF
TRBD1 TRBJ1-1 TRBV18 - TGTGCCAGCTCACCACGTACCGCCATGACAGGGAAGAACACTGAAGCTTTCTTT CASSPRTAMTGKNTEAFF
TRBD2 TRBJ2-7 TRBV5-8 - TGTGCCAGCAGTCGAGCCGGGACTAGCGGGGGGGCGTTCAACGAGCAGTACTTC CASSRAGTSGGAFNEQYF
- TRBJ1-2 TRBV7-8 - TGTGCCAGCAGCTTAAGACAAACTCCCGGTGGCTATGGCTACACCTTC CASSLRQTPGGYGYTF
TRBD1 TRBJ1-4 TRBV27 - TGTGCCAGCAGTCCCAGGACAGGTGTAACCACCTCTGCAACTAATGAAAAACTGTTTTTT CASSPRTGVTTSATNEKLFF
- TRBJ1-5 TRBV30 - TGTGCCTGGAGTGCATCGGGGAGCAATCAGCCCCAGCATTTT CAWSASGSNQPQHF
- TRBJ1-3 TRBV19 - TGTGCCAGTAAGAACAGCCACTCTGGAAACACCATATATTTT CASKNSHSGNTIYF
TRBD1 TRBJ1-2 TRBV7-3 once TGTGCCAGCAGCCAACGACAGGGGGATGGCTACACCTTC CASSQRQGDGYTF
TRBD2 TRBJ2-7 TRBV7-9 - TGTGCCAGCAGCTTAGGGGAGGGCCGGGAGCAGTACTTC CASSLGEGREQYF
- TRBJ1-5 TRBV2 - TGTGCCAGCAGTGATTCTAGGGCCGAAAGATATAGCAATCAGCCCCAGCATTTT CASSDSRAERYSNQPQHF
- TRBJ1-4 TRBV9 - TGTGCCAGCAGCCCTCACCACAAATGGAGTGAAAAACTGTTTTTT CASSPHHKWSEKLFF
TRBD2 TRBJ2-7 TRBV5-4 - TGTGCCAGCAGCTTGAGGGCTAGCGGGGGGAAACCCTACGAGCAGTACTTC CASSLRASGGKPYEQYF
TRBD1 TRBJ1-2 TRBV5-6 - TGTGCCAGCAGCATCCCGGGACAGGGGGTTCTTAATGGCTACACCTTC CASSIPGQGVLNGYTF
- TRBJ1-2 TRBV28 - TGTGCCAGCAAGTTAGCATCGGGTGGCTACACCTTC CASKLASGGYTF